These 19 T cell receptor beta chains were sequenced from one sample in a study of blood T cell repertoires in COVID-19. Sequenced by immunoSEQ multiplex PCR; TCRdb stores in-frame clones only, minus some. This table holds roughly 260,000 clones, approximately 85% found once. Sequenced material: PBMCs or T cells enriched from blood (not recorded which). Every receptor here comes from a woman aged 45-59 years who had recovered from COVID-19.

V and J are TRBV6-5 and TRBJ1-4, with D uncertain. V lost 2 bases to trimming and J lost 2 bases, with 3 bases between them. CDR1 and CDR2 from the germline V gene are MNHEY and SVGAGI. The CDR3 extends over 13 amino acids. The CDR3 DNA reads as TGTGCCAGCAGTTACCTCACTAATGAAAAACTGTTTTTT. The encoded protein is CASSYLTNEKLFF.

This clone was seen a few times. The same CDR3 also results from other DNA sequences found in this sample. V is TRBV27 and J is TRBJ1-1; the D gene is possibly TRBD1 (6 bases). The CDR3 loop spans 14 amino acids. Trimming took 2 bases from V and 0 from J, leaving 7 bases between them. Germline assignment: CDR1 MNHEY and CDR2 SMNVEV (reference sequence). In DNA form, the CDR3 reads TGTGCCAGCAGTTTACAGGGGCTGAACACTGAAGCTTTCTTT. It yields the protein CASSLQGLNTEAFF.

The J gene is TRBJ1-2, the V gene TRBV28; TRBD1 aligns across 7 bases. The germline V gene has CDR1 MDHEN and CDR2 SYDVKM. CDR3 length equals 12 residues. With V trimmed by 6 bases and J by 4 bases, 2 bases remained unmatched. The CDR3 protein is CASSDRVYGYTF. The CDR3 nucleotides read TGTGCCAGCAGCGACAGGGTCTATGGCTACACCTTC.

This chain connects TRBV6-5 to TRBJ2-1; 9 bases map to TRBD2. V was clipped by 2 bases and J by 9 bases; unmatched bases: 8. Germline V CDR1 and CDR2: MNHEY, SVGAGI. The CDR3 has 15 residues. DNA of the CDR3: TGTGCCAGCAGTTACCGGGCGGGAGGGCCTAGTGAGCAGTTCTTC. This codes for CASSYRAGGPSEQFF.

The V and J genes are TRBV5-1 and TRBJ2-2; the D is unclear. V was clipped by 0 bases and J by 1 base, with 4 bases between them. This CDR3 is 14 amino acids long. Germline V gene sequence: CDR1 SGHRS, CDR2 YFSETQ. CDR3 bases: TGCGCCAGCAGCTTGGCCGGGAACACCGGGGAGCTGTTTTTT. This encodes CASSLAGNTGELFF.

The CDR3 nucleotides read TGTGCCAGCAGCTTAGCGGGACAGGCGGATAGCTCACCCCTCCACTTT. Its translation: CASSLAGQADSSPLHF. The chain joins TRBV7-9 to TRBJ1-6; 8 bases are a match to TRBD1. CDR1 SEHNR and CDR2 FQNEAQ come from the germline V gene (reference sequence). The CDR3 sequence is 16 residues long. The V segment lost 0 bases and the J segment 10 bases; nucleotides outside the gene matches: 8.

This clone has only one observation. Here the CDR3 reads CASSLGGGSEQFF. The DNA of the CDR3 is TGTGCCAGCAGCTTAGGAGGGGGCAGTGAGCAGTTCTTC. The chain has TRBV11-2 and TRBJ2-1; 7 positions match TRBD1. Unmatched junction bases numbered 3, after V lost 1 base and J lost 9 bases. The CDR3 is 13 residues long. Germline CDR1 and CDR2: SGHAT and FQNNGV. The full variable domain, in which reference TRBV11-2 and TRBJ2-1 provide the parts outside the CDR3, is EAGVAQSPRYKIIEKRQSVAFWCNPISGHATLYWYQQILGQGPKLLIQFQNNGVVDDSQLPKDRFSAERLKGVDSTLKIQPAKLEDSAVYLCASSLGGGSEQFFGPGTRLTVL.

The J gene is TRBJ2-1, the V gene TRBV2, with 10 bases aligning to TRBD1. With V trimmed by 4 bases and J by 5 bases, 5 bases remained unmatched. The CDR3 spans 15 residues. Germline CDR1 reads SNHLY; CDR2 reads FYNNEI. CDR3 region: CASSGFGTGDNEQFF. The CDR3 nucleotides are TGTGCCAGCAGTGGATTCGGGACAGGGGACAATGAGCAGTTCTTC. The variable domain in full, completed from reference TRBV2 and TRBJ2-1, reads EPEVTQTPSHQVTQMGQEVILRCVPISNHLYFYWYRQILGQKVEFLVSFYNNEISEKSEIFDDQFSVERPDGSNFTLKIRSTKLEDSAMYFCASSGFGTGDNEQFFGPGTRLTVL.

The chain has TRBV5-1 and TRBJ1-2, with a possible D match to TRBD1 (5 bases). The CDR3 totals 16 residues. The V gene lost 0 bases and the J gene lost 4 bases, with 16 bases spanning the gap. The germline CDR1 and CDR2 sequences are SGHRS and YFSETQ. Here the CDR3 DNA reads TGCGCCAGCAGCTTGGGCTTCAGGGTCCCCACCTATGGCTACACCTTC. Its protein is CASSLGFRVPTYGYTF. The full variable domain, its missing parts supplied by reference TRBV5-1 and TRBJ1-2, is KAGVTQTPRYLIKTRGQQVTLSCSPISGHRSVSWYQQTPGQGLQFLFEYFSETQRNKGNFPGRFSGRQFSNSRSEMNVSTLELGDSALYLCASSLGFRVPTYGYTFGSGTRLTVV.

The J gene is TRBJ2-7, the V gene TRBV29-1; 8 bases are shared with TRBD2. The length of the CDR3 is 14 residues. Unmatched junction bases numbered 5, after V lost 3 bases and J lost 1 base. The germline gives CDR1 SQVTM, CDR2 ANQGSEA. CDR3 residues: CSVDGLAGSYEQYF. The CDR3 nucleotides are TGCAGCGTTGATGGTCTAGCGGGTTCCTACGAGCAGTACTTC.

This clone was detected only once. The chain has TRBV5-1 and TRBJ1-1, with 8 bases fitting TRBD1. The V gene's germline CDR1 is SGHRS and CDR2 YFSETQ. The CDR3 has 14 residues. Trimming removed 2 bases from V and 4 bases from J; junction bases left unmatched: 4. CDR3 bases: TGCGCCAGCAGCTTCAACACAGGGGGCACTGAAGCTTTCTTT. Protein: CASSFNTGGTEAFF. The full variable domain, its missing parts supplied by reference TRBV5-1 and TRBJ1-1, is KAGVTQTPRYLIKTRGQQVTLSCSPISGHRSVSWYQQTPGQGLQFLFEYFSETQRNKGNFPGRFSGRQFSNSRSEMNVSTLELGDSALYLCASSFNTGGTEAFFGQGTRLTVV.

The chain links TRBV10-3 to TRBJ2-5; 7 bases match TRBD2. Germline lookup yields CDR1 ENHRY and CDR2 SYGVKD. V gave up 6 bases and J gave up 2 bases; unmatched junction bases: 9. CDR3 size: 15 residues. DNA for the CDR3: TGTGCCATCAGCCTACTAGCGAATCGGCAAGAGACCCAGTACTTC. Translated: CAISLLANRQETQYF.

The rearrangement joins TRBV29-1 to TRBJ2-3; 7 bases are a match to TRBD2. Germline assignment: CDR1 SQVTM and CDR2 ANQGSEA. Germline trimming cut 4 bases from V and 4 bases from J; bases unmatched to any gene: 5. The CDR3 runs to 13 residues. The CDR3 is CSVGASGSDTQYF. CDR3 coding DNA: TGCAGCGTTGGCGCTAGCGGATCAGATACGCAGTATTTT.

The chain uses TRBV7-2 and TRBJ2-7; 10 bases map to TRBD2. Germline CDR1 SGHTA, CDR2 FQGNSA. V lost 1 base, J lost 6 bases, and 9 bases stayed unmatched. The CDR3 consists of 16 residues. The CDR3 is CASSLGGSGRPGEQYF. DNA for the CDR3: TGTGCCAGCAGCTTAGGGGGTAGCGGGAGGCCCGGCGAGCAGTACTTC.

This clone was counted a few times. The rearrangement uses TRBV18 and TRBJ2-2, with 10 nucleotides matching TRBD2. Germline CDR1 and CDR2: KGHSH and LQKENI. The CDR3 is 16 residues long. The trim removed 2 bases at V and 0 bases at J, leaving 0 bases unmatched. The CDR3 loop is CASSPTSGANTGELFF. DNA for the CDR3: TGTGCCAGCTCACCAACTAGCGGGGCGAACACCGGGGAGCTGTTTTTT.

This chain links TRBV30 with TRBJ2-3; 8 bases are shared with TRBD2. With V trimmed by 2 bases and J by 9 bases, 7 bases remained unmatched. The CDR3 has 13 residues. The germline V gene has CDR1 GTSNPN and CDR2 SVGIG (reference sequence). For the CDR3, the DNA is TGTGCCTGGAGTTCAGCGGGAGAGAGAACGCAGTATTTT. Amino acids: CAWSSAGERTQYF.

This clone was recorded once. The CDR3, as DNA: TGTGCCAGCAGCTTAGCGGGGCTAGCGTTCGGAACCGGGGAGCTGTTTTTT. As protein: CASSLAGLAFGTGELFF. V gene TRBV7-2 combines with J gene TRBJ2-2; D possibly corresponds to TRBD2 (6 bases). This CDR3 contains 17 residues. Germline V gene data show CDR1 as SGHTA and CDR2 as FQGNSA. With 0 bases removed from V and 5 bases from J, the gap between germline ends came to 16 bases.

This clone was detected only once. For the CDR3, the DNA is TGTGCCAGCAGTTTAAAGGGGGCGGGCACTGAAGCTTTCTTT. It codes for CASSLKGAGTEAFF. This rearrangement joins TRBV27 to TRBJ1-1; 7 bases agree with TRBD1. CDR1 MNHEY and CDR2 SMNVEV come from the germline V gene (reference sequence). The J segment lost 4 bases and the V segment lost 2 bases, leaving 4 bases of the junction unmatched. CDR3 length: 14 amino acids.

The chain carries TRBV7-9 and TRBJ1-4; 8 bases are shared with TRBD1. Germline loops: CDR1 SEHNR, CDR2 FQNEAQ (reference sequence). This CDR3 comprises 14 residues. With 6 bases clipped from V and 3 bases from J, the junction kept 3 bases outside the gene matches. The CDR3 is CASSQGAPNEKLFF. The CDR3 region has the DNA TGTGCCAGCAGTCAGGGGGCCCCTAATGAAAAACTGTTTTTT.